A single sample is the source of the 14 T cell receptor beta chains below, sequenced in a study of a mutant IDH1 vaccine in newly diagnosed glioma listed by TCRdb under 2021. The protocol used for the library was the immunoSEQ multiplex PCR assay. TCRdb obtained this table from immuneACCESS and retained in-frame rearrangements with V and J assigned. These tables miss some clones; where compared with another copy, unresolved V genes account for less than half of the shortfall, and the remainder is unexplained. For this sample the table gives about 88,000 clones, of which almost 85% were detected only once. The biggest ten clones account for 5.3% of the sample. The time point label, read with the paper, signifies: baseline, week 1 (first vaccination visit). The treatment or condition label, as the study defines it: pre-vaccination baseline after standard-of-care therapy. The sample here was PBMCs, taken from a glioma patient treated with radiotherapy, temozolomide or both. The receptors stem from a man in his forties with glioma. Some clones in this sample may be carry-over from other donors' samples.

This CDR3 is CASSVATAYGYTF. The CDR3 nucleotides read TGTGCCAGCAGCGTAGCAACAGCTTATGGCTACACCTTC. The V gene is TRBV9, the J gene TRBJ1-2; no clear D gene. The CDR3 extends over 13 amino acids. The V end was cut by 0 bases, the J end by 5 bases, with 8 bases between. Germline V gene sequence: CDR1 SGDLS, CDR2 YYNGEE.

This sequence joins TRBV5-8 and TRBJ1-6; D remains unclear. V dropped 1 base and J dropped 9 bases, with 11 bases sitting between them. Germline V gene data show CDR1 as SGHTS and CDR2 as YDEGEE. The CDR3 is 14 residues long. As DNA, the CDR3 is TGTGCCAGCAGCTTGAAGGTTGTGGTTTCACCCCTCCACTTT. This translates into CASSLKVVVSPLHF.

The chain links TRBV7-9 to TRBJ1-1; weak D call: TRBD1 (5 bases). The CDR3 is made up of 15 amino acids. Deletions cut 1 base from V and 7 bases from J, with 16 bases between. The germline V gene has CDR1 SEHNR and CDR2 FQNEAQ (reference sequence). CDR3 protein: CASSLGDKGTVEAFF. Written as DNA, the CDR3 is TGTGCCAGCAGCTTAGGAGATAAGGGGACCGTTGAAGCTTTCTTT.

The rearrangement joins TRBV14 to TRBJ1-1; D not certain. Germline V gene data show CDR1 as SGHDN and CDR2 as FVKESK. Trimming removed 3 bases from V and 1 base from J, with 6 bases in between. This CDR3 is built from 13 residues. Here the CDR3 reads CASSQYRNTEAFF. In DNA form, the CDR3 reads TGTGCCAGCAGCCAGTACAGGAACACTGAAGCTTTCTTT.

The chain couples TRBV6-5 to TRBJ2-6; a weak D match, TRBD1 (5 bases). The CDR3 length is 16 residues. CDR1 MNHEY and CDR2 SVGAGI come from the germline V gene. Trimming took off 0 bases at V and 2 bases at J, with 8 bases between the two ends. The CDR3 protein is CASSYSPGTGANVLTF. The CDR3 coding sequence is TGTGCCAGCAGTTACTCACCAGGGACTGGGGCCAACGTCCTGACTTTC.

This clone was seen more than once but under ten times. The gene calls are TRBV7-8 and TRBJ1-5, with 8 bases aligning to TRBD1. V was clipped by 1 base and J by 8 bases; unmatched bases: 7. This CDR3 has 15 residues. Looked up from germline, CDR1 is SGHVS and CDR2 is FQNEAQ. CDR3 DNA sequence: TGTGCCAGCAGCTTAGACCTCTCAGGGGGCAAGCCCCAGCATTTT. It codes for CASSLDLSGGKPQHF.

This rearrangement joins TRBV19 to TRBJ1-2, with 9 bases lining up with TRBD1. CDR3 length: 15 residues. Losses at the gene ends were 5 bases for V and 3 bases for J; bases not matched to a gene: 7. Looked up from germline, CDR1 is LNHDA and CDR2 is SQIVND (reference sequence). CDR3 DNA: TGTGCCAGTAGTCCAGGGACAGGGTATGACTATGGCTACACCTTC. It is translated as CASSPGTGYDYGYTF. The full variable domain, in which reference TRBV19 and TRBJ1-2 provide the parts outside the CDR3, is DGGITQSPKYLFRKEGQNVTLSCEQNLNHDAMYWYRQDPGQGLRLIYYSQIVNDFQKGDIAEGYSVSREKKESFPLTVTSAQKNPTAFYLCASSPGTGYDYGYTFGSGTRLTVV.

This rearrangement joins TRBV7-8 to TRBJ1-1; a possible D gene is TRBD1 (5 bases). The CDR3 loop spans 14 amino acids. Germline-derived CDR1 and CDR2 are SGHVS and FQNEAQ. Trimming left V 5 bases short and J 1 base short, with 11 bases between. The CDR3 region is CASSPRGQNTEAFF. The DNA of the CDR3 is TGTGCCAGCAGCCCAAGGGGCCAGAACACTGAAGCTTTCTTT. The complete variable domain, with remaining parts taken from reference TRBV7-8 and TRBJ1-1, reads GAGVSQSPRYKVAKRGQDVALRCDPISGHVSLFWYQQALGQGPEFLTYFQNEAQLDKSGLPSDRFFAERPEGSVSTLKIQRTQQEDSAVYLCASSPRGQNTEAFFGQGTRLTVV.

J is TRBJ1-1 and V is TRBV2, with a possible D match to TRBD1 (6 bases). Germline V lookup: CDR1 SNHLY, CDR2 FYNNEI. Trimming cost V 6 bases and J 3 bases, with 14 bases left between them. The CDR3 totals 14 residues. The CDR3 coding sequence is TGTGCCAGCAGCAAGGGGGGTTGGGACACTGAAGCTTTCTTT. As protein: CASSKGGWDTEAFF.

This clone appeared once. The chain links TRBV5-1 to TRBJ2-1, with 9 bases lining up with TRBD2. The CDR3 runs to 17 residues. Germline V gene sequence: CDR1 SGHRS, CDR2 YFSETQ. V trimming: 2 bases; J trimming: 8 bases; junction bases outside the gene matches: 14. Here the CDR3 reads CASSFSARTSVGDEQFF. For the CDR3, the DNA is TGCGCCAGCAGCTTCTCCGCCCGGACTAGCGTTGGGGATGAGCAGTTCTTC.

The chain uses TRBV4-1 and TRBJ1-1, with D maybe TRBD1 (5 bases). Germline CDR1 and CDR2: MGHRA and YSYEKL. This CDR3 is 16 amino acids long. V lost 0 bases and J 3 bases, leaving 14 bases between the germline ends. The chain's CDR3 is CASSQDYGGRYTEAFF. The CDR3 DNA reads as TGCGCCAGCAGCCAAGATTATGGGGGAAGGTACACTGAAGCTTTCTTT.

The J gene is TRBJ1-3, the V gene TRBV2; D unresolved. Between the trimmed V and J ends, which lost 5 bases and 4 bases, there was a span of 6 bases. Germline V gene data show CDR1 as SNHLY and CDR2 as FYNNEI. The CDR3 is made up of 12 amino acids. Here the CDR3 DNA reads TGTGCCAGCAGTAAGATAGGAAACACCATATATTTT. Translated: CASSKIGNTIYF.

The CDR3 DNA reads TGTGCCAGCAGCTCCTACCGACAGTCAACTAATGAAAAACTGTTTTTT. The encoded protein is CASSSYRQSTNEKLFF. The chain has TRBV7-9 and TRBJ1-4; D might be TRBD1 (5 bases). CDR3 length equals 16 residues. CDR1 is SEHNR, CDR2 FQNEAQ, per germline (reference sequence). Trimming pared 4 bases from V and 0 bases from J, leaving 12 bases between.

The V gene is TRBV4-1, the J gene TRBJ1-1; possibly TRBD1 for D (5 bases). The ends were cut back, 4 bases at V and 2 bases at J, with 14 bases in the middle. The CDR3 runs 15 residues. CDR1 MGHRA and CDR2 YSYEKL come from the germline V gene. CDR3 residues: CASSPISGVNTEAFF. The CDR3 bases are TGCGCCAGCAGCCCGATTTCGGGGGTAAACACTGAAGCTTTCTTT.